This record concerns one TCR beta chain sequence. The V segment lost 4 bases and the J segment 3 bases; nucleotides outside the gene matches: 2. The CDR3 runs 14 residues. In germline, CDR1 is SGHRS, CDR2 YFSETQ. This entry belongs to a study of cytomegalovirus exposure and HLA in healthy donors. PCR used 60 Vbeta primers and 13 Jbeta primers. Data came from immunoSEQ multiplex PCR; TCRdb stores just in-frame clones and leaves some out. The sample yields 90,000 to 130,000 clones, around 84% seen once. The TCR sequence derives from a man aged 25 to 40 in good health and CMV-seropositive. Sequencing was carried out using PBMCs. The chain joins TRBV5-1 to TRBJ2-5; 11 bases are a match to TRBD1. As DNA, the CDR3 is TGCGCCAGCAGCGCGGGACAGGGGGAAGAGACCCAGTACTTC. It specifies CASSAGQGEETQYF.